A selection of T cell receptor beta chains follows, all from one sample in a study of PD-L1 blockade in urothelial cancer. The repertoire was sequenced with immunoSEQ multiplex PCR; TCRdb's copy has only in-frame clones and lacks some. The data show 130,000 or so clones, approximately 84% seen once. Sequenced here: PBMCs, sampled around atezolizumab (anti-PD-L1) treatment. The receptors were sampled from a middle-aged man with urothelial cancer. Both conserved end residues are part of each CDR3. The order of the fields is CDR3 DNA, CDR3 protein, V gene, clone size, D gene, J gene. D genes are given only for firm matches. Some rows mark clone size as missing; the rest say once, few, many or name a class of expanded clone.

CDR3nt: TGTGCCACCAGCACAGGACAGGCGTCTAGCACAGATACGCAGTATTTT
CDR3aa: CATSTGQASSTDTQYF
v_gene: TRBV15
abundance: NA
d_gene: TRBD1
j_gene: TRBJ2-3

CDR3nt: TGTGCCAGCAGCCCCGGGACTAGCGGTTACAATGAGCAGTTCTTC
CDR3aa: CASSPGTSGYNEQFF
v_gene: TRBV5-4
abundance: once
d_gene: TRBD2
j_gene: TRBJ2-1

CDR3nt: TGTGCCAGTAGTATAAGAGGGCCAGGATCACCCCTCCACTTT
CDR3aa: CASSIRGPGSPLHF
v_gene: TRBV19
abundance: few
d_gene: NA
j_gene: TRBJ1-6

CDR3nt: TGTGCCAGCAGCTCGACAGGGTCAAGCTCCTACGAGCAGTACTTC
CDR3aa: CASSSTGSSSYEQYF
v_gene: TRBV7-9
abundance: NA
d_gene: TRBD1
j_gene: TRBJ2-7

CDR3nt: TGTGCCAGCAGCCGGAACTCCGGGACAGCTCAGCCCCAGCATTTT
CDR3aa: CASSRNSGTAQPQHF
v_gene: TRBV5-6
abundance: NA
d_gene: TRBD1
j_gene: TRBJ1-5

CDR3nt: TGTGCCAGTTCCACAGGGGAGTATGGCTACACCTTC
CDR3aa: CASSTGEYGYTF
v_gene: TRBV19
abundance: few
d_gene: TRBD1
j_gene: TRBJ1-2

CDR3nt: TGCGCCAGCAGCTTTAATAATTCACCCCTCCACTTT
CDR3aa: CASSFNNSPLHF
v_gene: TRBV5-1
abundance: NA
d_gene: NA
j_gene: TRBJ1-6

CDR3nt: TGTGCCAGCTCACCTCCGGGACAGGTTTACAATGAGCAGTTCTTC
CDR3aa: CASSPPGQVYNEQFF
v_gene: TRBV18
abundance: NA
d_gene: TRBD1
j_gene: TRBJ2-1

CDR3nt: TGTGCCAGCAGTCCCCTTTCGACAGGGGACTATGGCTACACCTTC
CDR3aa: CASSPLSTGDYGYTF
v_gene: TRBV28
abundance: NA
d_gene: TRBD1
j_gene: TRBJ1-2

CDR3nt: TGTGCCAGCAGTTTAGCGGGTTTAGACCTGGGCAAAAACATTCAGTACTTC
CDR3aa: CASSLAGLDLGKNIQYF
v_gene: TRBV28
abundance: NA
d_gene: NA
j_gene: TRBJ2-4

CDR3nt: TGTGCCAGCAGGGTGGGGGGGGCGGATGAAAAACTGTTTTTT
CDR3aa: CASRVGGADEKLFF
v_gene: TRBV28
abundance: NA
d_gene: NA
j_gene: TRBJ1-4

CDR3nt: TGTGCCACCAGCGCGGGACTAGCGGTCAATGAGCAGTTCTTC
CDR3aa: CATSAGLAVNEQFF
v_gene: TRBV15
abundance: NA
d_gene: TRBD2
j_gene: TRBJ2-1

CDR3nt: TGTGCCAGCAGCTTAGCCGCGAGCAATGAGCAGTTCTTC
CDR3aa: CASSLAASNEQFF
v_gene: TRBV7-9
abundance: once
d_gene: NA
j_gene: TRBJ2-1

CDR3nt: TGTGCCATTCTCAGGAACAGCAATCAGCCCCAGCATTTT
CDR3aa: CAILRNSNQPQHF
v_gene: TRBV28
abundance: NA
d_gene: NA
j_gene: TRBJ1-5

CDR3nt: TGTGCTAGCAGCGCTACTAGCGGGAGCTATACGCAGTATTTT
CDR3aa: CASSATSGSYTQYF
v_gene: TRBV7-7
abundance: NA
d_gene: TRBD2
j_gene: TRBJ2-3

CDR3nt: TGTGCCAGTAGGACCGGACAGGGTGTGCCCTATGGCTACACCTTC
CDR3aa: CASRTGQGVPYGYTF
v_gene: TRBV19
abundance: NA
d_gene: TRBD1
j_gene: TRBJ1-2

CDR3nt: TGTGCCAGCAGTTCCCCCCCTAGCGGGCTCCTCTACGAGCAGTACTTC
CDR3aa: CASSSPPSGLLYEQYF
v_gene: TRBV28
abundance: NA
d_gene: TRBD2
j_gene: TRBJ2-7

CDR3nt: TGTGCCAGCAAATTAAGACAGTTGAACACTGAAGCTTTCTTT
CDR3aa: CASKLRQLNTEAFF
v_gene: TRBV2
abundance: NA
d_gene: NA
j_gene: TRBJ1-1

CDR3nt: TGCGCCAGCAGCTTGAGCCAGGTCGCTGGAAACACCATATATTTT
CDR3aa: CASSLSQVAGNTIYF
v_gene: TRBV5-1
abundance: NA
d_gene: NA
j_gene: TRBJ1-3

CDR3nt: TGTGCCAGTAGTCGGGGGAGGACTCGTCTGAACACTGAAGCTTTCTTT
CDR3aa: CASSRGRTRLNTEAFF
v_gene: TRBV19
abundance: NA
d_gene: NA
j_gene: TRBJ1-1

CDR3nt: TGCGCCAGCAGAACCGGGACTAGCGGCGAGCAGTACTTC
CDR3aa: CASRTGTSGEQYF
v_gene: TRBV5-1
abundance: NA
d_gene: TRBD2
j_gene: TRBJ2-7

CDR3nt: TGCGCCAGCAGCCGCGGGGGGGATCGCACAGATACGCAGTATTTT
CDR3aa: CASSRGGDRTDTQYF
v_gene: TRBV5-1
abundance: NA
d_gene: TRBD2
j_gene: TRBJ2-3

CDR3nt: TGTGCCTGTAGTGCTAGCGGGAGTTCGGATACGCAGTATTTT
CDR3aa: CACSASGSSDTQYF
v_gene: TRBV30
abundance: NA
d_gene: TRBD2
j_gene: TRBJ2-3

CDR3nt: TGTGCCAGCTCACCAGGGACAGGGAACAATTCACCCCTCCACTTT
CDR3aa: CASSPGTGNNSPLHF
v_gene: TRBV18
abundance: NA
d_gene: TRBD1
j_gene: TRBJ1-6

CDR3nt: TGCGCCAGCAGCCAAGAGATGTCTGGGGGGGCGCTGGAGCAGTTCTTC
CDR3aa: CASSQEMSGGALEQFF
v_gene: TRBV4-1
abundance: NA
d_gene: NA
j_gene: TRBJ2-1

CDR3nt: TGTGCCAGCAGCTCGGGTGCGAACACCGGGGAGCTGTTTTTT
CDR3aa: CASSSGANTGELFF
v_gene: TRBV14
abundance: NA
d_gene: NA
j_gene: TRBJ2-2

CDR3nt: TGTGCCAGCAGCAATTGGGGGCCTGGGGGAAACACCATATATTTT
CDR3aa: CASSNWGPGGNTIYF
v_gene: TRBV28
abundance: NA
d_gene: NA
j_gene: TRBJ1-3

CDR3nt: TGCGCCAGCAGCTTGGAGGGACTAGCGGGAGGGGGCAATGAGCAGTTCTTC
CDR3aa: CASSLEGLAGGGNEQFF
v_gene: TRBV5-1
abundance: NA
d_gene: TRBD2
j_gene: TRBJ2-1

CDR3nt: TGTGCCAGCAGTCCAACGGGACTAGCGGCGTACAATGAGCAGTTCTTC
CDR3aa: CASSPTGLAAYNEQFF
v_gene: TRBV28
abundance: NA
d_gene: TRBD2
j_gene: TRBJ2-1

CDR3nt: TGTGCCAGCAGCCCGAACGACAGGGGTCGCAATCAGCCCCAGCATTTT
CDR3aa: CASSPNDRGRNQPQHF
v_gene: TRBV28
abundance: NA
d_gene: TRBD1
j_gene: TRBJ1-5

CDR3nt: TGTGCCAGCAGTCCCGGATCCCCGGGACTAGGAAGGCAGTACTTC
CDR3aa: CASSPGSPGLGRQYF
v_gene: TRBV7-3
abundance: NA
d_gene: TRBD2
j_gene: TRBJ2-5

CDR3nt: TGTGCCACCAGCAGAAAAACCGGCGGCAGCTCCTACGAGCAGTACTTC
CDR3aa: CATSRKTGGSSYEQYF
v_gene: TRBV15
abundance: NA
d_gene: NA
j_gene: TRBJ2-7

CDR3nt: TGTGCCTGGCGCCGACCCGGGACAGGGTCCCACGAGCAGTACTTC
CDR3aa: CAWRRPGTGSHEQYF
v_gene: TRBV30
abundance: NA
d_gene: TRBD1
j_gene: TRBJ2-7

CDR3nt: TGTGCCAGCAGCCAAGATTATTCTAGGCGGGAGAAACTGTTTTTT
CDR3aa: CASSQDYSRREKLFF
v_gene: TRBV14
abundance: NA
d_gene: NA
j_gene: TRBJ1-4

CDR3nt: TGTGCCAGCAGATGGGAAGGAGGTGTAAAACTGTTTTTT
CDR3aa: CASRWEGGVKLFF
v_gene: TRBV6-4
abundance: once
d_gene: NA
j_gene: TRBJ1-4

CDR3nt: TGTGCCAGCAGCTTGACTGATCAAGAGACCCAGTACTTC
CDR3aa: CASSLTDQETQYF
v_gene: TRBV11-2
abundance: NA
d_gene: NA
j_gene: TRBJ2-5

CDR3nt: TGTGCCAGCAATGTTGCGGGAGCGGAAGATACGCAGTATTTT
CDR3aa: CASNVAGAEDTQYF
v_gene: TRBV6-6
abundance: NA
d_gene: TRBD2
j_gene: TRBJ2-3

CDR3nt: TGTGCCAGCAGGGGCGGGGGGCGAAAGACCCAGTACTTC
CDR3aa: CASRGGGRKTQYF
v_gene: TRBV28
abundance: NA
d_gene: TRBD2
j_gene: TRBJ2-5

CDR3nt: TGTGCCAGCAGCCCCGGTGGAGGGTCCCATGAGCAGTTCTTC
CDR3aa: CASSPGGGSHEQFF
v_gene: TRBV7-9
abundance: NA
d_gene: NA
j_gene: TRBJ2-1

CDR3nt: TGTGCCAGCAGTTTAGGGGCAGCCTATGGCTACACCTTC
CDR3aa: CASSLGAAYGYTF
v_gene: TRBV27
abundance: NA
d_gene: NA
j_gene: TRBJ1-2

CDR3nt: TGTGCCAGTAGTACCTCCAGAGTTCTAGCGGGAGAGGAGTATTTT
CDR3aa: CASSTSRVLAGEEYF
v_gene: TRBV19
abundance: NA
d_gene: TRBD2
j_gene: TRBJ2-3

CDR3nt: TGTGCCAGCCTAGCGGGGAACGAGCGGAAACTGTTTTTT
CDR3aa: CASLAGNERKLFF
v_gene: TRBV6-1
abundance: NA
d_gene: NA
j_gene: TRBJ1-4

CDR3nt: TGCGCCAGCAGCTTGGGTAGCGGGAGGGCCAGCCGTGAGCAGTTCTTC
CDR3aa: CASSLGSGRASREQFF
v_gene: TRBV5-1
abundance: NA
d_gene: TRBD2
j_gene: TRBJ2-1

CDR3nt: TGTGCCAGCACCCCCGTCAGGGGCGCGGGTGAAAAACTGTTTTTT
CDR3aa: CASTPVRGAGEKLFF
v_gene: TRBV2
abundance: NA
d_gene: NA
j_gene: TRBJ1-4

CDR3nt: TGTGCCAGCAGTGTACAGCTATACAATGAGCAGTTCTTC
CDR3aa: CASSVQLYNEQFF
v_gene: TRBV2
abundance: once
d_gene: NA
j_gene: TRBJ2-1

CDR3nt: TGCAGTGCTAGCGGACAGGGGGTAAGGACCTTC
CDR3aa: CSASGQGVRTF
v_gene: TRBV20-1
abundance: NA
d_gene: TRBD1
j_gene: TRBJ1-2

CDR3nt: TGTGCCAGCAGCACAGGGACTAGCGGGGGGCGAAAGCAGTTCTTC
CDR3aa: CASSTGTSGGRKQFF
v_gene: TRBV7-9
abundance: NA
d_gene: TRBD2
j_gene: TRBJ2-1

CDR3nt: TGTGCCAGCGTTTCTCAGGGATATGGCTACACCTTC
CDR3aa: CASVSQGYGYTF
v_gene: TRBV28
abundance: few
d_gene: NA
j_gene: TRBJ1-2